Below, 5 T cell receptor beta chains from the same sample are listed, as sequenced in a study of control samples from healthy donors and cancer patients. Measured with immunoSEQ multiplex PCR; TCRdb has only the in-frame clones, and not every one. The repertoire consists of more than 100,000 clones, with nearly 90% occurring once and the leading ten covering 6% to 9.5%. Sequencing was done on a sample of PBMCs. Receptors were obtained from a man over 45 with head and neck cancer.

The chain carries TRBV6-6 and TRBJ2-7; 8 bases are a match to TRBD2. Germline V gives CDR1 MNHNY, CDR2 SVGAGI (reference sequence). This CDR3 has 16 amino acids. J lost 1 base, V lost 0 bases, and 5 bases had no gene match. The DNA for the CDR3 is TGTGCCAGCAGTTACTCCGCGGGGGGTGCGTCCTACGAGCAGTACTTC. Translating gives CASSYSAGGASYEQYF.

The chain joins TRBV7-9 to TRBJ1-2, with D possibly TRBD1 on 6 matching bases. The CDR3 is 15 amino acids. CDR1 SEHNR and CDR2 FQNEAQ come from the germline V gene (reference sequence). V lost 1 base, J lost 1 base, and 10 bases lay in between. The CDR3 here is CASSLGKGDNYGYTF. In nucleotides, the CDR3 is TGTGCCAGCAGCTTAGGGAAGGGGGATAACTATGGCTACACCTTC.

The rearrangement uses TRBV7-2 and TRBJ2-5; D unresolved. CDR1 is SGHTA and CDR2 is FQGNSA in the germline V gene. The CDR3 runs to 13 residues. The V gene lost 4 bases and the J gene lost 1 base, with 7 bases spanning the gap. The CDR3 here is CASSWSFQETQYF. As DNA, the CDR3 is TGTGCCAGCAGCTGGAGCTTCCAAGAGACCCAGTACTTC.

V and J are TRBV19 and TRBJ2-7; TRBD1 matches at 8 bases. The CDR3 contains 12 residues. CDR1 LNHDA and CDR2 SQIVND come from the germline V gene (reference sequence). V trimming: 4 bases; J trimming: 5 bases; junction bases outside the gene matches: 1. DNA for the CDR3: TGTGCCAGTAGTAAACAGGGGGACGAGCAGTACTTC. Translating gives CASSKQGDEQYF. Filled out from reference TRBV19 and TRBJ2-7, the complete variable domain reads DGGITQSPKYLFRKEGQNVTLSCEQNLNHDAMYWYRQDPGQGLRLIYYSQIVNDFQKGDIAEGYSVSREKKESFPLTVTSAQKNPTAFYLCASSKQGDEQYFGPGTRLTVT.

The chain couples TRBV5-5 to TRBJ2-7; D uncertain. V was shortened by 3 bases and J by 3 bases, with 4 bases between the two germline ends. The CDR3 has 11 amino acids. CDR1 SGHKS and CDR2 YYEKEE come from the germline V gene (reference sequence). CDR3 bases: TGTGCCAGCAGCTCTAACTACGAGCAGTACTTC. Protein: CASSSNYEQYF.